These 32 T cell receptor beta chains share one sample of origin, sequenced in a study of shared clonotypes between healthy human individuals. Measured with immunoSEQ multiplex PCR; TCRdb has only the in-frame clones, and not every one. The sample carries under 850,000 clones, roughly 72% recorded once. Material: memory CD4+ T cells sorted from blood. Described subset: CD45RA-negative fraction. The receptor set was obtained from a woman in her thirties in good health.

This clone has more than one count but fewer than ten. The rearrangement links TRBV5-6 to TRBJ2-1; weak D call: TRBD1 (6 bases). Germline lookup yields CDR1 SGHDT and CDR2 YYEEEE. V gave up 4 bases and J gave up 6 bases, with 14 bases separating them. This CDR3 spans 14 amino acids. CDR3 bases: TGTGCCAGCAGCCTCAGGGGCTCCGCCAATGAGCAGTTCTTC. As protein: CASSLRGSANEQFF.

CDR3 sequence reads: CASLAGGQFQETQYF. CDR3 nucleotides: TGTGCCAGTCTAGCGGGAGGCCAATTTCAAGAGACCCAGTACTTC. The chain combines TRBV19 with TRBJ2-5, with 11 bases identical to TRBD2. Germline V gene sequence: CDR1 LNHDA, CDR2 SQIVND (reference sequence). V was pared by 8 bases and J by 2 bases, with 7 bases of the junction left unmatched. This CDR3 spans 15 amino acids.

The DNA for the CDR3 is TGTGCCAGCAGTGGGGGCAGCGGCACTATCTCCTACGAGCAGTACTTC. It translates to CASSGGSGTISYEQYF. This chain connects TRBV25-1 to TRBJ2-7; either TRBD1 or TRBD2 may supply D (5 bases each). CDR3 length: 16 residues. CDR1 and CDR2 (germline): MGHDK, SYGVNS. The germline V and J ends were trimmed by 4 bases and 0 bases, with 16 bases remaining between them.

This clone was recorded many times. The chain joins TRBV28 to TRBJ2-7, with D maybe TRBD1 (5 bases). V dropped 8 bases and J dropped 6 bases, with 17 bases sitting between them. CDR1 MDHEN and CDR2 SYDVKM come from the germline V gene. The CDR3 runs 13 residues. CDR3 nucleotides: TGTGCCAGCGCCTGGGGCTCGACCGGCGAGCAGTACTTC. This codes for CASAWGSTGEQYF.

For this clone: The sample carries other DNA sequences with the same CDR3. The rearrangement joins TRBV7-9 to TRBJ2-2, with TRBD1 as a possible D gene (5 bases). V gave up 1 base and J gave up 5 bases, with 11 bases separating them. This CDR3 comprises 15 residues. CDR1 SEHNR and CDR2 FQNEAQ come from the germline V gene (reference sequence). The CDR3 loop is CASSLGQGETGELFF. Here the CDR3 DNA reads TGTGCCAGCAGCTTAGGGCAGGGTGAAACCGGGGAGCTGTTTTTT.

The chain combines TRBV11-2 with TRBJ2-7; D gene ambiguous. Trimming took 2 bases from V and 5 from J, leaving 13 bases between them. This CDR3 spans 14 amino acids. Germline V CDR1 and CDR2: SGHAT, FQNNGV. The CDR3 DNA follows: TGTGCCAGCAGCTTAACCCCAGCCCTCAACGAGCAGTACTTC. Amino acid sequence: CASSLTPALNEQYF.

The chain recombines TRBV6-5 with TRBJ2-2, with D uncertain. V lost 0 bases to trimming and J lost 7 bases, with 12 bases between them. The CDR3 contains 15 residues. CDR1 MNHEY and CDR2 SVGAGI come from the germline V gene. Written as DNA, the CDR3 is TGTGCCAGCAGTTACTCGAGTCGGCCTAACGGGGAGCTGTTTTTT. This encodes CASSYSSRPNGELFF.

The chain is built from TRBV28 and TRBJ1-2, with D possibly matching TRBD1 (5 bases). The germline gives CDR1 MDHEN, CDR2 SYDVKM. V was cut by 4 bases and J by 4 bases, with 22 bases left in between. This CDR3 region has 17 residues. The CDR3 spells CASSSHGVRAGSYGYTF. Here the CDR3 DNA reads TGTGCCAGCAGTTCCCACGGGGTTAGGGCAGGGAGCTATGGCTACACCTTC.

V usage is TRBV5-1 and J usage is TRBJ2-3; 7 positions agree with TRBD2. Germline V gene lookup returns CDR1 SGHRS and CDR2 YFSETQ. Trimming cost V 2 bases and J 0 bases; bases outside gene matches: 9. The CDR3 runs 17 residues. The CDR3 loop reads CASSFAGEMTSTDTQYF. The CDR3 nucleotides are TGCGCCAGCAGCTTTGCGGGAGAGATGACTAGCACAGATACGCAGTATTTT.

V is TRBV20-1 and J is TRBJ1-1, with 7 positions matching TRBD1. J lost 11 bases, V lost 5 bases, and 8 bases had no gene match. This CDR3 region has 11 residues. Germline loops: CDR1 DFQATT, CDR2 SNEGSKA (reference sequence). CDR3 loop: CSAPTGLRAFF. In DNA form, the CDR3 reads TGCAGTGCTCCGACAGGGTTACGTGCTTTCTTT.

This clone was observed a handful of times. The chain has TRBV5-1 and TRBJ2-2; 7 bases agree with TRBD2. Germline V lookup: CDR1 SGHRS, CDR2 YFSETQ. CDR3 size: 17 residues. The V and J ends lost 6 bases and 3 bases, in that order; junction bases with no gene match: 14. The chain's CDR3 is CASIALAGALDTGELFF. DNA of the CDR3: TGCGCCAGCATAGCCCTGGCGGGAGCGTTGGACACCGGGGAGCTGTTTTTT. The full variable domain, completed using reference TRBV5-1 and TRBJ2-2, is KAGVTQTPRYLIKTRGQQVTLSCSPISGHRSVSWYQQTPGQGLQFLFEYFSETQRNKGNFPGRFSGRQFSNSRSEMNVSTLELGDSALYLCASIALAGALDTGELFFGEGSRLTVL.

The chain couples TRBV11-2 to TRBJ1-1; D not resolved. Trimming took 3 bases from V and 1 from J, leaving 15 bases between them. Germline V lookup: CDR1 SGHAT, CDR2 FQNNGV. This CDR3 comprises 16 residues. CDR3 residues: CASSLGLRGQNTEAFF. CDR3 coding DNA: TGTGCCAGCAGCTTGGGTCTGAGAGGGCAGAACACTGAAGCTTTCTTT.

The rearrangement links TRBV29-1 to TRBJ1-2; TRBD1 aligns across 10 bases. The CDR3 covers 14 residues. The V segment lost 4 bases and the J segment 5 bases; nucleotides outside the gene matches: 7. Germline loops: CDR1 SQVTM, CDR2 ANQGSEA. CDR3 amino acids: CSVARQGAGYGYTF. Written as DNA, the CDR3 is TGCAGCGTTGCTCGACAGGGGGCGGGATATGGCTACACCTTC.

This rearrangement joins TRBV25-1 to TRBJ2-5; no clear D gene. The tail of the sequence fits TRBJ2-7 better, so the J call may be wrong. CDR1 MGHDK and CDR2 SYGVNS come from the germline V gene. This CDR3 contains 14 residues. The CDR3 bases are TGTGCCAGCAGTGTGACCGGGCCCGCCTACGAGCAGTACTTC. Translated, it gives CASSVTGPAYEQYF.

Concerning this clone itself: The same CDR3 arises from other DNA sequences in this sample as well. The chain has TRBV28 and TRBJ2-3; no definite D call. CDR3 length equals 13 residues. Trimming cost V 2 bases and J 1 base, with 4 bases left between them. The germline V gene encodes CDR1 MDHEN and CDR2 SYDVKM. The CDR3 region is CASSLPGTDTQYF. The CDR3 DNA follows: TGTGCCAGCAGTTTACCTGGCACAGATACGCAGTATTTT. The whole variable domain, remainder taken from reference TRBV28 and TRBJ2-3, is DVKVTQSSRYLVKRTGEKVFLECVQDMDHENMFWYRQDPGLGLRLIYFSYDVKMKEKGDIPEGYSVSREKKERFSLILESASTNQTSMYLCASSLPGTDTQYFGPGTRLTVL.

The chain has TRBV5-6 and TRBJ2-1; TRBD2 agrees at 10 bases. Germline lookup yields CDR1 SGHDT and CDR2 YYEEEE. The CDR3 contains 15 residues. V was pared by 5 bases and J by 8 bases, with 10 bases of the junction left unmatched. CDR3 region: CASRLAGLTRDEQFF. CDR3 DNA: TGTGCCAGCAGACTAGCGGGGTTGACAAGGGATGAGCAGTTCTTC.

This clone appeared a few times. For the CDR3, the DNA is TGTGCCAGCAGATCTCAACTAGCGGACTATTCCTACAATGAGCAGTTCTTC. Amino acid sequence: CASRSQLADYSYNEQFF. The V call is TRBV28, the J call TRBJ2-1, with 8 bases aligning to TRBD2. V dropped 6 bases and J dropped 1; count of bases not matched to a gene: 11. Germline V gene sequence: CDR1 MDHEN, CDR2 SYDVKM. The CDR3 has 17 amino acids.

In this sample, this clone turned up many times. The chain links TRBV7-8 to TRBJ2-7, with D hard to call. Trimming pared 3 bases from V and 0 bases from J, leaving 9 bases between. Per the germline V gene, CDR1 is SGHVS and CDR2 is FQNEAQ. The CDR3 loop spans 14 amino acids. The CDR3 nucleotides read TGTGCCAGCAGCTTTCGTAGGAACTCCTACGAGCAGTACTTC. Translation gives CASSFRRNSYEQYF. Together with reference TRBV7-8 and TRBJ2-7, the CDR3 gives the full variable domain: GAGVSQSPRYKVAKRGQDVALRCDPISGHVSLFWYQQALGQGPEFLTYFQNEAQLDKSGLPSDRFFAERPEGSVSTLKIQRTQQEDSAVYLCASSFRRNSYEQYFGPGTRLTVT.

This chain links TRBV6-5 with TRBJ2-7, with D possibly matching TRBD1 (6 bases). The CDR3 consists of 12 residues. CDR1 and CDR2 from the germline V gene are MNHEY and SVGAGI. The V end was cut by 5 bases, the J end by 13 bases, with 18 bases between. The CDR3 bases are TGTGCCAGCAGTGAGGACAGCTGGTCCCTATACTTC. This encodes CASSEDSWSLYF.

This clone was seen a handful of times. V is TRBV11-2 and J is TRBJ2-6; possibly TRBD1 or TRBD2 for D (5 bases each). Trimming stripped 2 bases from V and 4 bases from J, with 15 bases between. The germline gives CDR1 SGHAT, CDR2 FQNNGV. The CDR3 covers 17 residues. This CDR3 is CASSLKVSGTGANVLTF. The CDR3, as DNA: TGTGCCAGCAGCTTAAAAGTCTCCGGGACCGGGGCCAACGTCCTGACTTTC.

J is TRBJ1-2 and V is TRBV4-1, with 10 positions matching TRBD1. This CDR3 is 17 amino acids long. In germline, CDR1 is MGHRA, CDR2 YSYEKL. Trimming at V came to 3 bases and at J to 0 bases, leaving 7 bases not matched to a gene. CDR3 DNA sequence: TGCGCCAGCAGCCAGACGGACAGGGGGAAATCTAACTATGGCTACACCTTC. This translates into CASSQTDRGKSNYGYTF.

Turning to this clone: One end of the junction fails to match germline, which may point to a read error. The chain uses TRBV5-1 and TRBJ2-5; a weak D match, TRBD2 (5 bases). CDR1 and CDR2 from the germline V gene are SGHRS and YFSETQ. This CDR3 contains 15 residues. This CDR3 is CTSSLMIGIQETQYF. The CDR3 bases are TGCACCAGCAGCTTGATGATCGGGATCCAAGAGACCCAGTACTTC.

The chain recombines TRBV23-1 with TRBJ2-7; TRBD1 matches 7 bases. TRBV23-1 has ORF status, its function being uncertain. CDR3 length: 13 residues. V dropped 1 base and J dropped 6; count of bases not matched to a gene: 3. The CDR3 coding sequence is TGCGCCAGCAGTCAATTACAGGGGACCGAGCAGTACTTC. It encodes CASSQLQGTEQYF.

CDR3 protein: CASSDSPDAGANVLTF. In DNA form, the CDR3 reads TGTGCCAGCAGTGACTCCCCGGACGCTGGGGCCAACGTCCTGACTTTC. The V and J genes are TRBV6-4 and TRBJ2-6; no reliable D call. The V end lost 0 bases, the J end lost 2 bases, and 8 bases lay between the germline ends. This CDR3 has 16 residues. Looked up from germline, CDR1 is MRHNA and CDR2 is SNTAGT.

The V and J genes are TRBV10-3 and TRBJ2-5, with D unclear. In germline, CDR1 is ENHRY, CDR2 SYGVKD. The germline V and J ends were trimmed by 3 bases and 5 bases, with 16 bases remaining between them. CDR3 length: 15 amino acids. CDR3 in DNA: TGTGCCATCAGTGAATGGGAACCTGGATTGGAGACCCAGTACTTC. It yields the protein CAISEWEPGLETQYF.

This clone appeared a few times. The chain uses TRBV27 and TRBJ2-7; D call uncertain. The CDR3 spans 11 residues. The germline gives CDR1 MNHEY, CDR2 SMNVEV (reference sequence). Trimming stripped 7 bases from V and 3 bases from J, with 7 bases between. The CDR3 reads CASKSDYEQYF. CDR3 DNA: TGTGCCAGCAAATCAGACTACGAGCAGTACTTC.

This clone has just a few counts. This chain uses TRBV2 with TRBJ2-3, with TRBD1 matching 7 bases. With V trimmed by 7 bases and J by 2 bases, 6 bases remained unmatched. The V gene's germline CDR1 is SNHLY and CDR2 FYNNEI. This CDR3 spans 14 amino acids. CDR3: CASNPGTATDTQYF. Here the CDR3 DNA reads TGTGCCAGCAATCCCGGGACAGCCACAGATACGCAGTATTTT. The full variable domain, in which reference TRBV2 and TRBJ2-3 provide the parts outside the CDR3, is EPEVTQTPSHQVTQMGQEVILRCVPISNHLYFYWYRQILGQKVEFLVSFYNNEISEKSEIFDDQFSVERPDGSNFTLKIRSTKLEDSAMYFCASNPGTATDTQYFGPGTRLTVL.

This clone was seen just once. A read error is possible here, since a much larger clone lies one base away. Other DNA sequences from this sample encode an identical CDR3 as well. The V call is TRBV5-1, the J call TRBJ2-1; no clear D gene. The germline V gene encodes CDR1 SGHRS and CDR2 YFSETQ. V gave up 3 bases and J gave up 0 bases, with 10 bases separating them. The CDR3 covers 15 residues. CDR3 protein: CASSSSSGSYNEQFF. CDR3 coding DNA: TGCGCCAGCAGCTCGAGCTCCGGCTCCTACAATGAGCAGTTCTTC.

This chain uses TRBV21-1 with TRBJ2-1; the table calls TRBD1, which could not be checked here. TRBV21-1 is assigned pseudogene status. This CDR3 contains 14 residues. The CDR3 DNA is TGTGCCAGCAGCCCCCCGAAGGGGATCAATGAGCAGTTCTTC. This gives the protein CASSPPKGINEQFF.

The chain recombines TRBV5-4 with TRBJ2-6; TRBD1 matches 9 bases. CDR3 size: 18 residues. CDR1 and CDR2 from the germline V gene are SGHNT and YYREEE (reference sequence). The V gene end was trimmed by 4 bases and the J gene end by 2 bases; junction bases not matched to a gene: 10. CDR3 DNA: TGTGCCAGCAGCCCACGCGGGGGACAGGGTACTGGGGCCAACGTCCTGACTTTC. Amino acids: CASSPRGGQGTGANVLTF.

V and J are TRBV10-3 and TRBJ2-7; possibly TRBD1 for D (5 bases). The V gene lost 8 bases and the J gene lost 5 bases, with 13 bases spanning the gap. Per the germline V gene, CDR1 is ENHRY and CDR2 is SYGVKD. The CDR3 spans 12 residues. In DNA, the CDR3 is TGTGCCATCTCCCCGAAAGGGGACGAGCAGTACTTC. Its translation is CAISPKGDEQYF.

This chain joins TRBV5-8 and TRBJ2-1; 8 bases fit TRBD1. This CDR3 comprises 15 residues. V trimming: 2 bases; J trimming: 6 bases; junction bases outside the gene matches: 7. Germline V gene sequence: CDR1 SGHTS, CDR2 YDEGEE. Written as DNA, the CDR3 is TGTGCCAGCAGCTTTCAGGGGGCGGTGGTCAATGAGCAGTTCTTC. Translating it yields CASSFQGAVVNEQFF.